This T cell receptor beta chain was sequenced in a study of blood T cell repertoires in COVID-19. Study as a whole: Both acute and convalescent COVID-19 samples were obtained from the United States, Italy and Spain. T cells, B-cell-depleted T cells, or PBMCs provided the cDNA or gDNA that served as material.

Source study methods: How many nucleated cells were present was estimated from reference gene primer amplification. Here immunoSEQ multiplex PCR was the method, and the copy in TCRdb shows in-frame clones only, minus some. V and J calls and clone size follow that table, whereas D and trimming were derived from the DNA. Here the sample spans approximately 350,000 clones, roughly 90% being singletons. The CDR3 runs to 13 residues. Germline-derived CDR1 and CDR2 are LNHDA and SQIVND (reference sequence). The ends lost 9 bases at V and 3 bases at J; junction bases unmatched: 7. The specimen was peripheral blood. The source of this sequence is a woman between 65 and 79 years old with COVID-19, enrolled during active disease. The chain has TRBV19 and TRBJ1-1; 7 bases line up with TRBD1. Here the CDR3 DNA reads TGTGCCAGCCGCCAAGGGGGCTACACTGAAGCTTTCTTT. This gives the protein CASRQGGYTEAFF. The full variable domain, with the rest looked up from reference TRBV19 and TRBJ1-1, is DGGITQSPKYLFRKEGQNVTLSCEQNLNHDAMYWYRQDPGQGLRLIYYSQIVNDFQKGDIAEGYSVSREKKESFPLTVTSAQKNPTAFYLCASRQGGYTEAFFGQGTRLTVV.